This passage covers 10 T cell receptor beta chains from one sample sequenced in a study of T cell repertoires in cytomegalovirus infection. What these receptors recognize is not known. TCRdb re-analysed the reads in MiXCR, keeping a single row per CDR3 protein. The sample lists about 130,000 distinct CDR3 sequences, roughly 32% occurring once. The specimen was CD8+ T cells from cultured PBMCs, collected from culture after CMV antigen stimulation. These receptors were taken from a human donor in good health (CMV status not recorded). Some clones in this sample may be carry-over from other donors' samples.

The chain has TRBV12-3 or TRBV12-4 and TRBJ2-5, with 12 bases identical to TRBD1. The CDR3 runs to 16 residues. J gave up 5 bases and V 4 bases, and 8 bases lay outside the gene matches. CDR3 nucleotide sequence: TGTGCCAGCAGTTCCTCCGGGACAGGGGGCTCGGAGACCCAGTACTTC. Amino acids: CASSSSGTGGSETQYF.

The CDR3 sequence: CASSETSGVHGELFF. In nucleotides, the CDR3 is TGTGCCAGCAGCGAGACTAGCGGGGTCCACGGGGAGCTGTTTTTT. The rearrangement uses TRBV7-8 and TRBJ2-2, with 11 bases lining up with TRBD2. V lost 5 bases, J lost 7 bases, and 6 bases stayed unmatched. The CDR3 has 15 residues. The germline gives CDR1 SGHVS, CDR2 FQNEAQ.

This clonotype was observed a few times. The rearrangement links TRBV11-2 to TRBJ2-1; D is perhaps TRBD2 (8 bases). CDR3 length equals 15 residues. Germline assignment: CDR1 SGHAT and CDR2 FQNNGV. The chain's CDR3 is CFTLGQSGGQNEQFF. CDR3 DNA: TGTTTCACCCTAGGTCAAAGCGGGGGACAGAATGAGCAGTTCTTC.

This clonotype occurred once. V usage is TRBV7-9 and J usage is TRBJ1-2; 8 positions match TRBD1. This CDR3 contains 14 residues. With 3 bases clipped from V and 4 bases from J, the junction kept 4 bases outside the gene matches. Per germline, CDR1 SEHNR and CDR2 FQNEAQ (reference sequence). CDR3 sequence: CASSFGTGAYGYTF. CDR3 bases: TGTGCCAGCAGCTTTGGGACAGGAGCCTATGGCTACACCTTC.

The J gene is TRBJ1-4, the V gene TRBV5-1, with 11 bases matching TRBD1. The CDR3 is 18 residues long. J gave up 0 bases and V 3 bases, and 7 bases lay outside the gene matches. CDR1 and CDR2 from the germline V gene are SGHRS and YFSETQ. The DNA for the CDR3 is TGCGCCAGCAGCTCCCCCCCGGGACAGGGGGCAACTAATGAAAAACTGTTTTTT. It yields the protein CASSSPPGQGATNEKLFF.

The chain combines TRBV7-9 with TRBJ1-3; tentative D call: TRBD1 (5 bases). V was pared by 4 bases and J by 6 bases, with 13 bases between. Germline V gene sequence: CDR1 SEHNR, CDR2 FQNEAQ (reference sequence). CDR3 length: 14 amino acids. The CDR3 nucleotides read TGTGCCAGCAGCTCCGACAGATTTCTAAACACCATATATTTT. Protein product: CASSSDRFLNTIYF. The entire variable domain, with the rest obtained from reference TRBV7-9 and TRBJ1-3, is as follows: DTGVSQNPRHKITKRGQNVTFRCDPISEHNRLYWYRQTLGQGPEFLTYFQNEAQLEKSRLLSDRFSAERPKGSFSTLEIQRTEQGDSAMYLCASSSDRFLNTIYFGEGSWLTVV.

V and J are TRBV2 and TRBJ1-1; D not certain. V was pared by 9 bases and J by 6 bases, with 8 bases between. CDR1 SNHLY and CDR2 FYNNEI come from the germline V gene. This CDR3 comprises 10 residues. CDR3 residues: CASWVAEAFF. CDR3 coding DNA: TGTGCCAGTTGGGTGGCTGAAGCTTTCTTT.

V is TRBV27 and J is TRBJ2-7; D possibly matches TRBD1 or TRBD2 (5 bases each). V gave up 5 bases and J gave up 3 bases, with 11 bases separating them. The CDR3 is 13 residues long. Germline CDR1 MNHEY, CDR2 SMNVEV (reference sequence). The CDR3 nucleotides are TGTGCCAGCAGTACCGGGACGAACTACGAGCAGTACTTC. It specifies CASSTGTNYEQYF.

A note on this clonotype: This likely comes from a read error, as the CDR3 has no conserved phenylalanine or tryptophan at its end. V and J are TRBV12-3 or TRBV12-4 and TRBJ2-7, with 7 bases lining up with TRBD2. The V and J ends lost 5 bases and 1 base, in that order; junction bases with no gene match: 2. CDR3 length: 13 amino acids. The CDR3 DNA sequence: TGTGCCAGCAGTCCGGGACTATCCTACGAGCAGTACCTC. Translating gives CASSPGLSYEQYL.

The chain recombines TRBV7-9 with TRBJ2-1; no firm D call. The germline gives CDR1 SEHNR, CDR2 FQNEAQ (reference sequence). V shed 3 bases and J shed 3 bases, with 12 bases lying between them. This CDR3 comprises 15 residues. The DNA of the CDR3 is TGTGCCAGCAGCTTGCTGTTAGCCTTCTACAATGAGCAGTTCTTC. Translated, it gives CASSLLLAFYNEQFF. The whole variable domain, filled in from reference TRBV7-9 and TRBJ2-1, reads DTGVSQNPRHKITKRGQNVTFRCDPISEHNRLYWYRQTLGQGPEFLTYFQNEAQLEKSRLLSDRFSAERPKGSFSTLEIQRTEQGDSAMYLCASSLLLAFYNEQFFGPGTRLTVL.